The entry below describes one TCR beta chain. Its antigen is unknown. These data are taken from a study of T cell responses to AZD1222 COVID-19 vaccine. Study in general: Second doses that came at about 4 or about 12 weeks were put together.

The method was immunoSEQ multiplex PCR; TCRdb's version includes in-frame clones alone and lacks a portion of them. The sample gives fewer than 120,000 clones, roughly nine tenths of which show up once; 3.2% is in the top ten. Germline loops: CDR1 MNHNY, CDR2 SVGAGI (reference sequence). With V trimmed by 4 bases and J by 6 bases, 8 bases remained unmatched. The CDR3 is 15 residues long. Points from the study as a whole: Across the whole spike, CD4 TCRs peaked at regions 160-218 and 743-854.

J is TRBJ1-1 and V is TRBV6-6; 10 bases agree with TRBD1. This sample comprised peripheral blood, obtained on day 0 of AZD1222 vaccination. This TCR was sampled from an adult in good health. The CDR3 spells CASSSPGQGVSEAFF. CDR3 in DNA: TGTGCCAGCAGTTCACCCGGACAGGGGGTTTCTGAAGCTTTCTTT.